The 8 T cell receptor beta chains in this list originate from one sample, sequenced in a study of response to subunit inactivated influenza vaccine. One entry per CDR3 protein, called by TCRdb with MiXCR from the RT-PCR reads. The table lists more than 450,000 distinct CDR3 sequences, 12% of them singletons. Sequences were derived from PBMCs from blood, sampled on the day of vaccination. All receptors derive from a man aged 50 to 60 who received an inactivated influenza vaccine.

The V gene is TRBV29-1, the J gene TRBJ2-2; D is unclear. The germline V gene has CDR1 SQVTM and CDR2 ANQGSEA. The CDR3 is 14 residues long. The ends were cut back, 4 bases at V and 0 bases at J, with 9 bases in the middle. The CDR3 region has the DNA TGCAGCGTTGCGGTTGCATCGAACACCGGGGAGCTGTTTTTT. Translating gives CSVAVASNTGELFF.

This clonotype has only a few counts. The CDR3 DNA sequence: TGTGCCACCAGCAGAGAGGAAGGGAGGCAGTTCTTC. Translating gives CATSREEGRQFF. This chain uses TRBV15 with TRBJ2-1; possible D gene TRBD2, 5 bases. Germline values: CDR1 LNHNV, CDR2 YYDKDF (reference sequence). The V end was cut by 0 bases, the J end by 12 bases, with 9 bases between. The length of the CDR3 is 12 residues.

The genes are TRBV7-2 and TRBJ1-6; D is ambiguous. Germline values: CDR1 SGHTA, CDR2 FQGNSA. Trimming stripped 4 bases from V and 7 bases from J, with 11 bases between. CDR3 length: 14 residues. The CDR3 DNA sequence: TGTGCCAGCAGCTCTGGACTGGGGAATTCACCCCTCCACTTT. It yields the protein CASSSGLGNSPLHF. The full variable domain, with the rest looked up from reference TRBV7-2 and TRBJ1-6, is GAGVSQSPSNKVTEKGKDVELRCDPISGHTALYWYRQSLGQGLEFLIYFQGNSAPDKSGLPSDRFSAERTGGSVSTLTIQRTQQEDSAVYLCASSSGLGNSPLHFGNGTRLTVT.

The chain combines TRBV19 with TRBJ2-2, with 10 bases matching TRBD2. V dropped 1 base and J dropped 2; count of bases not matched to a gene: 7. Germline lookup yields CDR1 LNHDA and CDR2 SQIVND (reference sequence). The CDR3 is 18 residues long. The CDR3 DNA sequence: TGTGCCAGTAGTATAGTTCCAGCGGGAGGGGTTAACACCGGGGAGCTGTTTTTT. It encodes CASSIVPAGGVNTGELFF.

This clonotype occurred a few times. The chain links TRBV7-3 to TRBJ2-3, with D maybe TRBD2 (6 bases). Trimming removed 1 base from V and 5 bases from J, with 10 bases in between. This CDR3 has 14 residues. The germline V gene has CDR1 SGHTA and CDR2 FQGTGA. The DNA of the CDR3 is TGTGCCAGCAGCTTAATGGGAGGACGAGATACGCAGTATTTT. Translating it yields CASSLMGGRDTQYF.

The gene calls are TRBV5-1 and TRBJ1-2; 7 nucleotides match TRBD1. The CDR3 covers 14 residues. After removal of 4 bases from V and 2 bases from J, the junction contained 5 bases not matched to a gene. CDR1 and CDR2 from the germline V gene are SGHRS and YFSETQ. The CDR3 DNA follows: TGCGCCAGCAGCGATGGGACAGTCAACTATGGCTACACCTTC. Protein sequence: CASSDGTVNYGYTF.

Comment on this clonotype: A much larger clonotype is one base distant, so this may be a read error. The rearrangement links TRBV12-3 or TRBV12-4 to TRBJ2-5; D remains ambiguous. Trimming took 4 bases from V and 5 from J, leaving 11 bases between them. There are 13 residues in the CDR3. CDR3 residues: CASSCNALETQYF. Written as DNA, the CDR3 is TGTGCCAGCAGTTGTAACGCTCTCGAGACCCAGTACTTC.

This clonotype has a handful of counts. The rearrangement links TRBV4-1 to TRBJ2-7; D gene unclear. CDR1 and CDR2 (germline): MGHRA, YSYEKL. This CDR3 is 14 amino acids long. V dropped 0 bases and J dropped 0 bases, with 6 bases sitting between them. CDR3 DNA sequence: TGCGCCAGCAGCCAAGATTCGGCCTCCTACGAGCAGTACTTC. Amino acids: CASSQDSASYEQYF.